These T cell receptor beta chains were read from a single sample in a study of T cell responses to AZD1222 COVID-19 vaccine. The assay was immunoSEQ multiplex PCR, and TCRdb's table has in-frame clones only and misses some. The sample includes 120,000 or so clones, about 91% seen only once; the top ten take 2.8%. This sample comprised peripheral blood, obtained on day 0 of AZD1222 vaccination. Receptor source: an adult in good health. The CDR3 runs from the conserved cysteine through the conserved F or W.

TRBV19,13,TRBJ1-5,CASGQGTNQPQHF
TRBV19,13,TRBJ1-6,CASTWGSNSPLHF
TRBV5-8,14,TRBJ1-5,CASSLWTGSQPQHF
TRBV5-1,15,TRBJ2-7,CASSLGQGAPYEQYF
TRBV6-9,11,TRBJ1-1,CASSYRAEAFF
TRBV7-2,14,TRBJ1-1,CASSLPGRATEAFF
TRBV27,19,TRBJ2-3,CASSSPAQARGGMVDTQYF
TRBV30,14,TRBJ2-3,CAWSVGIPADTQYF
TRBV4-3,16,TRBJ2-7,CASSQDLNSVKYEQYF
TRBV3-1/TRBV3-2,15,TRBJ2-7,CASSQRDSRYYEQYF
TRBV6-5,14,TRBJ2-7,CASSPRAGRAEQYF
TRBV4-3,15,TRBJ1-6,CASSQAEFGFSPLHF
TRBV7-9,13,TRBJ1-1,CASSPPRLPEAFF
TRBV6-4,11,TRBJ1-3,CASSDGNTIYF
TRBV7-2,14,TRBJ1-6,CASSLFTVRSPLHF
TRBV7-7,14,TRBJ2-7,CASSPGQGAYEQYF
TRBV23-1,18,TRBJ1-4,CASSQPLYRGATNEKLFF
TRBV7-2,17,TRBJ1-6,CASSLVSGRASYSPLHF
TRBV5-1,15,TRBJ1-4,CASSFTGISNEKLFF
TRBV10-3,16,TRBJ1-2,CAISEDPGQRTYGYTF
TRBV4-1,17,TRBJ1-6,CASSLQGQGAYNSPLHF
TRBV19,15,TRBJ2-5,CASSRLAGGGETQYF
TRBV7-2,14,TRBJ2-1,CASSLGGWGDEQFF
TRBV4-1,15,TRBJ1-2,CASSPTGFSESGYTF
TRBV15,16,TRBJ2-5,CATSRGARVEGETQYF
TRBV18,14,TRBJ1-2,CASSPLDGPYGYTF
TRBV19,14,TRBJ1-1,CASSESAANTEAFF
TRBV5-1,14,TRBJ2-5,CASSPRQAGETQYF
TRBV29-1,12,TRBJ2-1,CSVDGLYNEQFF
TRBV4-1,14,TRBJ1-2,CASSQASSRVGYTF
TRBV19,16,TRBJ2-1,CASSKRGKRVGDEQFF
TRBV5-8,14,TRBJ2-5,CASSLSSSSETQYF
TRBV19,14,TRBJ1-6,CARPRQVYNSPLHF
TRBV6-5,13,TRBJ1-2,CASRPGTGFGYTF
TRBV7-9,14,TRBJ2-1,CASSPSGPYNEQFF
TRBV4-1,14,TRBJ2-2,CASSQTGGTGELFF
TRBV5-1,14,TRBJ1-1,CASSLRRGNTEAFF
TRBV7-2,17,TRBJ2-7,CASSPIAGPSLSYEQYF
TRBV7-7,13,TRBJ2-1,CASSLGPAGEQFF
TRBV12-3/TRBV12-4,13,TRBJ1-2,CASDKGGNYGYTF
TRBV6-6,13,TRBJ1-1,CASEFVGQGLTFF
TRBV12-3/TRBV12-4,13,TRBJ1-5,CASSSRVDQPQHF
TRBV24-1,17,TRBJ2-3,CATSDSGQGRPSYTQYF
TRBV5-8,16,TRBJ2-1,CASSSDPGLAGNEQFF
TRBV5-5,14,TRBJ1-1,CASSLFLSDTEAFF